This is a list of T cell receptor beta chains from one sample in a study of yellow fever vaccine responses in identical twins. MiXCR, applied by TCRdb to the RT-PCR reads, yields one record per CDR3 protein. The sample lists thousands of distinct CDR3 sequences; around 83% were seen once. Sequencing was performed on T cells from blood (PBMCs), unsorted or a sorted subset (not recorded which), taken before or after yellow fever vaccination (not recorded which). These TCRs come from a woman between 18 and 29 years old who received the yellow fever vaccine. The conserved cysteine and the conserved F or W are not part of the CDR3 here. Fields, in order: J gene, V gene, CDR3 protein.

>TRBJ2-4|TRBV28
ASSPGPQTAYKNIQY
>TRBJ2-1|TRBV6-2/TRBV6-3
ASSYIGYNEQF
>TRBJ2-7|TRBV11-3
TSSYGTSGFSSYEQY
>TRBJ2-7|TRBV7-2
ASSFGGVNEQY
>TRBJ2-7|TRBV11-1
ASRQGSYEQY
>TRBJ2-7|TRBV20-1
SASLGTLYEQY
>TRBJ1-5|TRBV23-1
ASSQTQRLDSNQPQH
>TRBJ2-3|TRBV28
ASSSEPDTQY
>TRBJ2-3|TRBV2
ASSELYLGTGSTDTQY
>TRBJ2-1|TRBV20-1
SAKYTGTGILEQF
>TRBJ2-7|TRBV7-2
ASSLATAYEQY
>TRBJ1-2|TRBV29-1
SAQGHSFPNYGYT
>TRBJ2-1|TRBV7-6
ASSLSGGGDYNEQF
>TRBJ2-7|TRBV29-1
SVGTGIYEQY
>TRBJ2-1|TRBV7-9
ASTNSLGRNEQF
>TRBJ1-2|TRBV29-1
SATRTAHYGYT
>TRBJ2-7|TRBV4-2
ASSQRVTPNIGEQY
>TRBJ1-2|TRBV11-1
AIQGGDRVDNYGYT
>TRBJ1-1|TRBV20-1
SAEGVMNTEAF
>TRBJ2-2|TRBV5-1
ASSDPILDVSPFGELF
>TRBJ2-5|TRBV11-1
ASSLPWETQY
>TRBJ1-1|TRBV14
ASSEGTVNTEAF
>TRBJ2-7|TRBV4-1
ASSQTGDTYEQY
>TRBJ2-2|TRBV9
ASTSTGYTGELF
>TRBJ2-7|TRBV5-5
ASRQDMTSGSYEQY
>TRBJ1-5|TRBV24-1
ATSDWGDSNQPQH
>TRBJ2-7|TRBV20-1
SARENSDYEQY
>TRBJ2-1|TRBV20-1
SAMPDVGYNEQF
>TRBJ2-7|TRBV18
ASSPKEGAYEQY
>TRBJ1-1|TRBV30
AWRQNMNTEAF
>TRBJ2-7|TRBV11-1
ASSHGTYEQY
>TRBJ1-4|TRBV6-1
ASRGKQGWEKLF
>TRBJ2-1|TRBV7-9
ASSLKISTYNEQF
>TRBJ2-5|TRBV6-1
ASSGTSGDNQETQY
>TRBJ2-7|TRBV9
ASSTDSGTGYEQY
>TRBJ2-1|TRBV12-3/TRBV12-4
ASSFGTEPF
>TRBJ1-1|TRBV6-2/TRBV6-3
ASSYYGQGDMNTEAF
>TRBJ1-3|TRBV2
ASREGVLKSSGNTIY
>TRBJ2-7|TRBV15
ATSRAGWEQY
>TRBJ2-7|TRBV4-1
ASSGDSTYEQY
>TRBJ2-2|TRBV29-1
SVPGNTGELF
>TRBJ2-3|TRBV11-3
ASSLDLGRPTDTQY
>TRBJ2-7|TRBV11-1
ASSISGTGSEQY
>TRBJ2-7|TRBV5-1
ASSPGQGSGEQY
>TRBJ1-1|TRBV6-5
ASSYSQGEGDTEAF
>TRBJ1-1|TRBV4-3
ASSQDVDLNTEAF
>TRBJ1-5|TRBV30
AWRGSDRGVLQPQH
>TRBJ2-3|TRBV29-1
SVSSRTDTQY
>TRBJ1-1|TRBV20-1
SARDRGTEAF
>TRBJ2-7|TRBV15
ATSRLDRQSEQY
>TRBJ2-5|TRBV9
ASSLGGELYETQY
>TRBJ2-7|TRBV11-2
ASLGGGRNPYEQY